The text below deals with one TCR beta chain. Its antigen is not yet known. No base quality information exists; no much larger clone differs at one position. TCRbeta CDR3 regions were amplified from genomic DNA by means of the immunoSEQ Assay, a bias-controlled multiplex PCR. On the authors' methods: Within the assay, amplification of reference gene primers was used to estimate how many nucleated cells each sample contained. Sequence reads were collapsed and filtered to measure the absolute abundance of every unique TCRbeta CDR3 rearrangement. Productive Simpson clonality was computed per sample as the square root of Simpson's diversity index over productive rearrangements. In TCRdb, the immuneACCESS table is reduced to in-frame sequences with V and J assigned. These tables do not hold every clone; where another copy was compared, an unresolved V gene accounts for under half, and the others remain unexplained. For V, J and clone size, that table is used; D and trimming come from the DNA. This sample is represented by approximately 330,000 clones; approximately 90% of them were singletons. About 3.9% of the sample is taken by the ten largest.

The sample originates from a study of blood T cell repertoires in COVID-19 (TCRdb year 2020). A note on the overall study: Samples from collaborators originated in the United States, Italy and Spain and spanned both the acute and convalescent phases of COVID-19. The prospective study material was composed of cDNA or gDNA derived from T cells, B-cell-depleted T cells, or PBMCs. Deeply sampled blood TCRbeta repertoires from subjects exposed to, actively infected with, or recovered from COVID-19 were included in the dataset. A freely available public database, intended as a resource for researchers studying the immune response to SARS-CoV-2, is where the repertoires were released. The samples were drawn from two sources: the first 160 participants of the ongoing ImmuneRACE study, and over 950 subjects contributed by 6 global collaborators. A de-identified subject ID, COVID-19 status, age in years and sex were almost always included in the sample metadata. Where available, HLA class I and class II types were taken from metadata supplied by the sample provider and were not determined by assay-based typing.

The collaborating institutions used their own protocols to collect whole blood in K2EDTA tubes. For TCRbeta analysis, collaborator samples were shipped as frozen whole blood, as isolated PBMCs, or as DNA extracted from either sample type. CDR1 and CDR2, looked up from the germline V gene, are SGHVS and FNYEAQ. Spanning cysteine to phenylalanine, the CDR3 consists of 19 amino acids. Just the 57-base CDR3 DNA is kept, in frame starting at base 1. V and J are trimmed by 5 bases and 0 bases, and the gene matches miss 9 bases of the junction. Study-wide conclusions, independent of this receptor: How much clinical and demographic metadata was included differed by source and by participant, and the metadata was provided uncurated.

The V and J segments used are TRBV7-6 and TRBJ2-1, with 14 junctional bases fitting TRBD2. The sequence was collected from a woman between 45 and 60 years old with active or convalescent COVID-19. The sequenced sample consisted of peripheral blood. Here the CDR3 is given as CASSPRLAGGKSSYNEQFF. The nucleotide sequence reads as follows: TGTGCCAGCAGCCCAAGACTAGCGGGGGGGAAAAGCTCCTACAATGAGCAGTTCTTC.